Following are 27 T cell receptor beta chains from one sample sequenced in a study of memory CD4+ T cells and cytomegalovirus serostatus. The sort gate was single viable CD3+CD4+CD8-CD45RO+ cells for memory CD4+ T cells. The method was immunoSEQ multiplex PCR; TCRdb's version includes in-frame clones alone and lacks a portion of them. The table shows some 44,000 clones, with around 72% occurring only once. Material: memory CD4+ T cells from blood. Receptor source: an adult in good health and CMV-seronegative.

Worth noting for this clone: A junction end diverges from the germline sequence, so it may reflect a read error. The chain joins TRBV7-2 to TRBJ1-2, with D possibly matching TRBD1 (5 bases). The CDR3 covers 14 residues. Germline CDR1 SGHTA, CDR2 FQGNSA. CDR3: CASSLAGIGYGYTF. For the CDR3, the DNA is TGTGCCAGCAGCCTAGCAGGGATCGGGTATGGCTACACCTTC.

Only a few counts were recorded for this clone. CDR3 in DNA: TGTGCCAGCAGTGAAGCGCTTCCTGAAGCTTTCTTT. Translating it yields CASSEALPEAFF. This chain joins TRBV6-1 and TRBJ1-1; D unresolved. The V gene lost 0 bases and the J gene lost 6 bases, with 5 bases spanning the gap. The CDR3 spans 12 residues. Germline V gene sequence: CDR1 MNHNS, CDR2 SASEGT.

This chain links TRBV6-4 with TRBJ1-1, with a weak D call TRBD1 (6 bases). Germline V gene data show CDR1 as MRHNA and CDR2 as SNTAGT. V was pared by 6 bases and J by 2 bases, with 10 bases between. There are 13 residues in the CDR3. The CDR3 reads CASSPGDNTEAFF. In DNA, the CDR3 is TGTGCCAGCAGCCCAGGGGATAACACTGAAGCTTTCTTT.

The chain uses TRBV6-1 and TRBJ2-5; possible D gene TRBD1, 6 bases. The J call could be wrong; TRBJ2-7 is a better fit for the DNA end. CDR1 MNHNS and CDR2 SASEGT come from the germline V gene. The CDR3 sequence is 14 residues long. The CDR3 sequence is CASSEAGGTYEQYF. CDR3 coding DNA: TGTGCCAGCAGTGAAGCAGGGGGAACTTACGAGCAGTACTTC.

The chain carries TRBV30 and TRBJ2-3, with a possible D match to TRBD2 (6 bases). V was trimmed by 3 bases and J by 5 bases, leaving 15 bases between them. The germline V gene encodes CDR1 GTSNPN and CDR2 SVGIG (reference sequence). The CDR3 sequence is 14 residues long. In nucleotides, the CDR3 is TGTGCCTGGAGCCGGGACGGGGGAGGAGATACGCAGTATTTT. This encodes CAWSRDGGGDTQYF.

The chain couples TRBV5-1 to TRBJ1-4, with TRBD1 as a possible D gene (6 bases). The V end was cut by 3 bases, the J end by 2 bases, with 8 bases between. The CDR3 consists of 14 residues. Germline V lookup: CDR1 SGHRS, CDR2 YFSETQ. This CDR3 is CASSSGGTNEKLFF. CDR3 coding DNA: TGCGCCAGCAGCTCGGGGGGCACTAATGAAAAACTGTTTTTT.

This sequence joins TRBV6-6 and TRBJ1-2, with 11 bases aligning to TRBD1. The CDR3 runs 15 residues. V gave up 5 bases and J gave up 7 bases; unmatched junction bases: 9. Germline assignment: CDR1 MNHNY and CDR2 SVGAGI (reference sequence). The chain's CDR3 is CASSPIGTGGSGYTF. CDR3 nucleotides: TGTGCCAGCAGTCCAATAGGGACAGGGGGATCTGGCTACACCTTC.

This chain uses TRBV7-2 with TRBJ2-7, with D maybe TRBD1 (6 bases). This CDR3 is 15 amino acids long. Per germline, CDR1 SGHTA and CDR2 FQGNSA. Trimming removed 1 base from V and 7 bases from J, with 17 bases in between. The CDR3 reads CASSLGGQGVREQYF. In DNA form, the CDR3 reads TGTGCCAGCAGCTTAGGGGGGCAGGGAGTGAGGGAGCAGTACTTC.

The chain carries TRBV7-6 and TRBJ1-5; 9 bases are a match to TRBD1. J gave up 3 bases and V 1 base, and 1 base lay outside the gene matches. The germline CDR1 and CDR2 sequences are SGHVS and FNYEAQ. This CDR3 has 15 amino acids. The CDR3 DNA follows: TGTGCCAGCAGCTTAGACAGGGGGCTCAATCAGCCCCAGCATTTT. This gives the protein CASSLDRGLNQPQHF.

The CDR3 protein is CASSPSGQPGNTIYF. Here the CDR3 DNA reads TGTGCCAGCAGCCCCTCTGGACAGCCTGGAAACACCATATATTTT. The chain links TRBV11-2 to TRBJ1-3; a possible D gene is TRBD1 (6 bases). V lost 5 bases to trimming and J lost 2 bases, with 13 bases between them. Germline V gives CDR1 SGHAT, CDR2 FQNNGV. This CDR3 spans 15 amino acids.

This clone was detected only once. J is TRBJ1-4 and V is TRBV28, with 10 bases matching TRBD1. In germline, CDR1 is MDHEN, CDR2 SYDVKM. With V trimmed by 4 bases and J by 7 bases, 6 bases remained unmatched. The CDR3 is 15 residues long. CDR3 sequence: CASSSVDRGGEKLFF. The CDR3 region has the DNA TGTGCCAGCAGTTCCGTGGACAGGGGGGGTGAAAAACTGTTTTTT.

CDR3 bases: TGTGCCAGCAGTGTGGGCCTCGTCCCTCAGTACTTC. Protein product: CASSVGLVPQYF. The rearrangement joins TRBV6-5 to TRBJ2-7; D is unresolved. From germline, CDR1 is MNHEY and CDR2 SVGAGI. Trimming stripped 5 bases from V and 10 bases from J, with 15 bases between. The CDR3 runs 12 residues.

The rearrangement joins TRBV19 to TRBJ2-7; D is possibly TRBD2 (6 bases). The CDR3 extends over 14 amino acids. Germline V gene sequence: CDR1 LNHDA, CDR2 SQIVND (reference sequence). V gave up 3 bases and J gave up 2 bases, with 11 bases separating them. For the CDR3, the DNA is TGTGCCAGTAGTATGATGCGGGGACCCTACGAGCAGTACTTC. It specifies CASSMMRGPYEQYF.

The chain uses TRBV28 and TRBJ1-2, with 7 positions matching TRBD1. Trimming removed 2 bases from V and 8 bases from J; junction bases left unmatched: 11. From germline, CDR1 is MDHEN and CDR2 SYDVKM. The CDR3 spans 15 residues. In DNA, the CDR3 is TGTGCCAGCAGTTTACTCCAGGGGGGCCGGGGAGGCTACACCTTC. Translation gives CASSLLQGGRGGYTF.

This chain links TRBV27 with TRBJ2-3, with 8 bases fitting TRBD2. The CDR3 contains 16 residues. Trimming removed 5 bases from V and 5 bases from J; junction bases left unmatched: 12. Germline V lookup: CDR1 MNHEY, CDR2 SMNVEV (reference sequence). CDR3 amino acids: CASSPQRRGAGDTQYF. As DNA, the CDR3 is TGTGCCAGCAGTCCACAGAGGCGGGGGGCCGGAGATACGCAGTATTTT.

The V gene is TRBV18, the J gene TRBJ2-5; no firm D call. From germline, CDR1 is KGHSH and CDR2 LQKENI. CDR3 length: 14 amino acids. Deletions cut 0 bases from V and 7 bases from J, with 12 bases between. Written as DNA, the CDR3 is TGTGCCAGCTCACCACCTTCAGGCTCCGGGACCCAGTACTTC. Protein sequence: CASSPPSGSGTQYF.

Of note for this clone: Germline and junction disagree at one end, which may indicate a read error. CDR3 residues: CASTLSLGAESSYEQYF. For the CDR3, the DNA is TGTGCTAGCACCCTTTCCCTTGGGGCTGAGAGCTCCTACGAGCAGTACTTC. The chain couples TRBV7-7 to TRBJ2-7, with a tentative D call TRBD1 (5 bases). Per germline, CDR1 SSHAT and CDR2 FNYEAQ (reference sequence). The CDR3 is made up of 17 amino acids.

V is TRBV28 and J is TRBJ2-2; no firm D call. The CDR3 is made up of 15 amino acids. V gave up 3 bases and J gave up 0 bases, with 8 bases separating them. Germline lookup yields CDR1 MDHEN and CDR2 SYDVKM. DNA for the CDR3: TGTGCCAGCAGTTTGTATGGCACGAACACCGGGGAGCTGTTTTTT. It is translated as CASSLYGTNTGELFF.

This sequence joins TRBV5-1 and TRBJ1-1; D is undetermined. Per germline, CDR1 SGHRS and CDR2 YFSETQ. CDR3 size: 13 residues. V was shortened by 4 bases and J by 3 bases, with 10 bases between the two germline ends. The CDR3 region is CASSKEGDTEAFF. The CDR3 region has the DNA TGCGCCAGCAGCAAGGAGGGTGACACTGAAGCTTTCTTT.

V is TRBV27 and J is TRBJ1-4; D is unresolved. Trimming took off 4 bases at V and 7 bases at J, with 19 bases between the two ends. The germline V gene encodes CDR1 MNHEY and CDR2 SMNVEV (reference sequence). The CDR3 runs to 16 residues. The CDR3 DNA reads TGTGCCAGCAGTTGGTATCTCCCCAGAGGTATTGAAAAACTGTTTTTT. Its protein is CASSWYLPRGIEKLFF.

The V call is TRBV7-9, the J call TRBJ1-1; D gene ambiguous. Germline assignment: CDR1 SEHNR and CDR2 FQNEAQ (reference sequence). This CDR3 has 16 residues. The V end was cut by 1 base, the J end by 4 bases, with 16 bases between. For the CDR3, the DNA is TGTGCCAGCAGCTTAGGGTCGGTCAAAGAGGGCACTGAAGCTTTCTTT. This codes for CASSLGSVKEGTEAFF.

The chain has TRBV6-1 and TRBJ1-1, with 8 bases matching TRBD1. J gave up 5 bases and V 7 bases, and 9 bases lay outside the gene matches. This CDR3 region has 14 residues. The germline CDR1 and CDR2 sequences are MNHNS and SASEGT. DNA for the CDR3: TGTGCCAGCACCATGGACAGGGTTCGGACTGAAGCTTTCTTT. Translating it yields CASTMDRVRTEAFF.

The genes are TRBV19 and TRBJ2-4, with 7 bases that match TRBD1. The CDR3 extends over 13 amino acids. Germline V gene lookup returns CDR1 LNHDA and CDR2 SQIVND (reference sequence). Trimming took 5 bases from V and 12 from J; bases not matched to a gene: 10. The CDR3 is CASSAGGGKTQYF. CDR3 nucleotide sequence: TGTGCCAGTAGTGCAGGGGGTGGGAAGACTCAGTACTTC.

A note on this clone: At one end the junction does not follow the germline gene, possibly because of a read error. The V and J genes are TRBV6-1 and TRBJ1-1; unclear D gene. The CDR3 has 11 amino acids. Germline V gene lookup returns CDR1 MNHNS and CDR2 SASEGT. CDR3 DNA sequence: TGTGCCATCAGTAGTAGCACTGAAGCTTTCTTT. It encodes CAISSSTEAFF.

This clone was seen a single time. The CDR3 sequence: CASSFSRGETQYF. The CDR3 nucleotides read TGTGCCAGCAGCTTTTCGCGGGGTGAGACCCAGTACTTC. The chain links TRBV5-6 to TRBJ2-5; possible D gene TRBD2, 6 bases. The CDR3 extends over 13 amino acids. V lost 2 bases, J lost 5 bases, and 10 bases lay in between. The V gene's germline CDR1 is SGHDT and CDR2 YYEEEE.

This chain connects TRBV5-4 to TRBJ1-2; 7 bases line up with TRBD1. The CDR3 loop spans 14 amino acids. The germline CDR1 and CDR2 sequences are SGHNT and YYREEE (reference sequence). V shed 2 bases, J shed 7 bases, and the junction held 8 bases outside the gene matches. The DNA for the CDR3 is TGTGCCAGCAGCTTTAGGAACAGGGGAGGTGGCTACACCTTC. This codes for CASSFRNRGGGYTF.

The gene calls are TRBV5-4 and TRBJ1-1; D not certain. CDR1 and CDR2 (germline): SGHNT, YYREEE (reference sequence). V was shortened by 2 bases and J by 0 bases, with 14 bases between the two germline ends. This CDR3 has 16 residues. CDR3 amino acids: CASSFLRVGLNTEAFF. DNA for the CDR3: TGTGCCAGCAGCTTCCTGAGGGTGGGGTTGAACACTGAAGCTTTCTTT.